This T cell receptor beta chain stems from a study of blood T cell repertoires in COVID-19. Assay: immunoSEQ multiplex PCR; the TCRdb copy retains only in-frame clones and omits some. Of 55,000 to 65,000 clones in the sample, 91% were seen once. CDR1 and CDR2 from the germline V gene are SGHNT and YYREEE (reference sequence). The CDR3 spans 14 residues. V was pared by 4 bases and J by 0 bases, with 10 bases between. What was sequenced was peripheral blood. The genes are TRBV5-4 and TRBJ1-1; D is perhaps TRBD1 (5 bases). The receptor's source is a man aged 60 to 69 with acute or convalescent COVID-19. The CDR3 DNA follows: TGTGCCAGCAGCGCGGACATTATGAACACTGAAGCTTTCTTT. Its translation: CASSADIMNTEAFF.